Presented here are 16 T cell receptor beta chains from one specimen sequenced in a study of T cell changes during pregnancy in multiple sclerosis. Generated by immunoSEQ multiplex PCR, the TCRdb table keeps only in-frame clones and is missing some. The sample consists of about 76,000 clones, roughly 94% of them appearing once. The starting material was peripheral blood, obtained in the third trimester of pregnancy. These receptors all stem from a female donor with multiple sclerosis, enrolled in a pregnancy study.

The rearrangement uses TRBV10-3 and TRBJ2-7; 12 nucleotides align to TRBD1. The V gene end was trimmed by 6 bases and the J gene end by 0 bases; junction bases not matched to a gene: 3. CDR3 length: 15 amino acids. Germline V gene lookup returns CDR1 ENHRY and CDR2 SYGVKD. CDR3 in DNA: TGTGCCATCAGGGGACAGGGGGCTAACTCCTACGAGCAGTACTTC. It translates to CAIRGQGANSYEQYF.

V is TRBV29-1 and J is TRBJ2-3, with D possibly TRBD1 on 5 matching bases. Germline V gives CDR1 SQVTM, CDR2 ANQGSEA. The CDR3 covers 12 residues. Trimming took 4 bases from V and 4 from J, leaving 9 bases between them. The CDR3 sequence is CSVGGASDTQYF. The CDR3 nucleotides read TGCAGCGTTGGTGGGGCTTCAGATACGCAGTATTTT.

CDR3 DNA: TGTGCCAGCAGCGTAGCTTTAGGGGTTGGCGGGGAGCTGTTTTTT. Translation: CASSVALGVGGELFF. This sequence joins TRBV9 and TRBJ2-2; weak D call: TRBD1 (5 bases). With 0 bases removed from V and 7 bases from J, the gap between germline ends came to 13 bases. Germline V lookup: CDR1 SGDLS, CDR2 YYNGEE. CDR3 length equals 15 residues. The full variable domain, rest sourced from reference TRBV9 and TRBJ2-2, is DSGVTQTPKHLITATGQRVTLRCSPRSGDLSVYWYQQSLDQGLQFLIQYYNGEERAKGNILERFSAQQFPDLHSELNLSSLELGDSALYFCASSVALGVGGELFFGEGSRLTVL.

The rearrangement links TRBV19 to TRBJ1-1; D perhaps matches TRBD1 (5 bases). Deletions cut 3 bases from V and 1 base from J, with 6 bases between. The CDR3 extends over 13 amino acids. The germline V gene has CDR1 LNHDA and CDR2 SQIVND (reference sequence). Here the CDR3 reads CASSMGGNTEAFF. CDR3 nucleotides: TGTGCCAGTAGTATGGGGGGGAACACTGAAGCTTTCTTT.

V usage is TRBV7-3 and J usage is TRBJ2-1; possibly TRBD1 for D (6 bases). Looked up from germline, CDR1 is SGHTA and CDR2 is FQGTGA. This CDR3 is 15 amino acids long. V was clipped by 4 bases and J by 4 bases, with 14 bases between them. The CDR3 is CASSSTGNSYNEQFF. In nucleotides, the CDR3 is TGTGCCAGCAGCTCGACAGGTAATAGTTACAATGAGCAGTTCTTC.

The chain's CDR3 is CASSDMKGLKNTEAFF. DNA for the CDR3: TGTGCCAGCAGTGATATGAAGGGGCTAAAGAACACTGAAGCTTTCTTT. The chain recombines TRBV2 with TRBJ1-1; D might be TRBD1 (5 bases). This CDR3 has 16 amino acids. Trimming removed 3 bases at V and 1 base at J, with 15 bases between. Germline assignment: CDR1 SNHLY and CDR2 FYNNEI.

The count of this clone is one. The rearrangement joins TRBV11-1 to TRBJ1-1; D gene unclear. V lost 2 bases, J lost 4 bases, and 8 bases lay in between. Looked up from germline, CDR1 is SGHAT and CDR2 is FQDESV (reference sequence). There are 13 residues in the CDR3. CDR3 in amino acids: CASSLRGRTEAFF. CDR3 bases: TGTGCCAGCAGCTTACGTGGGCGCACTGAAGCTTTCTTT.

This rearrangement joins TRBV7-6 to TRBJ2-1; weak D call: TRBD1 (6 bases). This CDR3 spans 15 amino acids. The germline V and J ends were trimmed by 2 bases and 6 bases, with 14 bases remaining between them. CDR1 SGHVS and CDR2 FNYEAQ come from the germline V gene. CDR3 region: CASSLQQGLGNEQFF. CDR3 nucleotide sequence: TGTGCCAGCAGCTTACAACAGGGCCTGGGCAATGAGCAGTTCTTC.

The V gene is TRBV7-2, the J gene TRBJ1-5; D perhaps matches TRBD1 (6 bases). Per germline, CDR1 SGHTA and CDR2 FQGNSA. CDR3 length equals 16 residues. V lost 5 bases and J lost 0, with 14 bases in between. CDR3 DNA: TGTGCCAGCAGCAGAGAAGGGGGTTATAGCAATCAGCCCCAGCATTTT. Its protein product is CASSREGGYSNQPQHF.

The rearrangement links TRBV6-1 to TRBJ1-2, with D tentatively TRBD1 (5 bases). The germline V gene encodes CDR1 MNHNS and CDR2 SASEGT. Trimming pared 3 bases from V and 8 bases from J, leaving 19 bases between. CDR3 length: 15 amino acids. The CDR3 loop reads CASSEAAGAPGGYTF. The CDR3 DNA is TGTGCCAGCAGTGAGGCCGCTGGGGCCCCCGGGGGCTACACCTTC.

The CDR3 bases are TGTGCCAGCAGCGCACAGGGGGTTCAGGGAGATACGCAGTATTTT. This encodes CASSAQGVQGDTQYF. The gene calls are TRBV9 and TRBJ2-3; TRBD1 agrees at 8 bases. V was clipped by 3 bases and J by 5 bases; unmatched bases: 8. In germline, CDR1 is SGDLS, CDR2 YYNGEE. There are 15 residues in the CDR3.

The chain combines TRBV5-4 with TRBJ2-7, with D possibly being TRBD2 (6 bases). Germline assignment: CDR1 SGHNT and CDR2 YYREEE (reference sequence). The CDR3 extends over 13 amino acids. The ends were cut back, 4 bases at V and 7 bases at J, with 15 bases in the middle. CDR3 sequence reads: CASSPDGGAEQYF. Here the CDR3 DNA reads TGTGCCAGCAGCCCGGACGGGGGAGCTGAGCAGTACTTC.

The chain uses TRBV30 and TRBJ2-5, with 11 nucleotides matching TRBD2. This CDR3 is built from 16 residues. V lost 0 bases to trimming and J lost 5 bases; unmatched junction nucleotides: 8. Germline V gene lookup returns CDR1 GTSNPN and CDR2 SVGIG (reference sequence). CDR3 DNA sequence: TGTGCCTGGAGTGTCCCTAGCGGGGGGTACCTGGAGACCCAGTACTTC. Translating gives CAWSVPSGGYLETQYF.

The rearrangement uses TRBV25-1 and TRBJ1-4; 7 bases agree with TRBD1. This CDR3 contains 13 residues. Trimming took 6 bases from V and 3 from J; bases not matched to a gene: 1. Germline values: CDR1 MGHDK, CDR2 SYGVNS. DNA for the CDR3: TGTGCCAGCAGCGGGACAGCTAATGAAAAACTGTTTTTT. It codes for CASSGTANEKLFF. Combining the CDR3 with reference TRBV25-1 and TRBJ1-4 gives the whole variable domain EADIYQTPRYLVIGTGKKITLECSQTMGHDKMYWYQQDPGMELHLIHYSYGVNSTEKGDLSSESTVSRIRTEHFPLTLESARPSHTSQYLCASSGTANEKLFFGSGTQLSVL.

Here the CDR3 DNA reads TGTGCCAGCACCCTATTTGGAGCGGGGGGTAGCACAGATACGCAGTATTTT. This encodes CASTLFGAGGSTDTQYF. The V gene is TRBV7-8, the J gene TRBJ2-3, with 9 positions matching TRBD2. The CDR3 totals 17 residues. J lost 0 bases, V lost 7 bases, and 11 bases had no gene match. CDR1 is SGHVS, CDR2 FQNEAQ, per germline.

The chain uses TRBV6-6 and TRBJ2-3; tentative D call: TRBD2 (6 bases). CDR3 length: 15 amino acids. Germline-derived CDR1 and CDR2 are MNHNY and SVGAGI (reference sequence). Between the trimmed V and J ends, which lost 4 bases and 0 bases, there was a span of 11 bases. CDR3 protein: CASSSSGSSTDTQYF. The DNA of the CDR3 is TGTGCCAGCAGTTCAAGCGGGTCTAGCACAGATACGCAGTATTTT.